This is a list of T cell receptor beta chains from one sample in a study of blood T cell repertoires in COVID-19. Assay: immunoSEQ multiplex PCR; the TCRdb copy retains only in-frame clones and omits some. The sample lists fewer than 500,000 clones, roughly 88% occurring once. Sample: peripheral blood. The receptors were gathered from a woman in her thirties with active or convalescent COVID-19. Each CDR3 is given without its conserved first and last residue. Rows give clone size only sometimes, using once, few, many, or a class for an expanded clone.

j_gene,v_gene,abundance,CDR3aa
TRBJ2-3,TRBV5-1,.,ASSLGDLSTDTQY
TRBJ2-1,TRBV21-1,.,ASSSHSGSYNEQF
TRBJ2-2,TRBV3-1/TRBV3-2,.,ASRRLAGDAGELF
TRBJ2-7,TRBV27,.,ASRGGSSYEQY
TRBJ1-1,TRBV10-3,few,AISESGGLNTEAF
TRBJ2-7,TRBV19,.,ASSKQGTYEQY
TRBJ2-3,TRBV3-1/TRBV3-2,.,ASSVGQFASTDTQY
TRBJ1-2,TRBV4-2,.,ASSQPEQGRGYT
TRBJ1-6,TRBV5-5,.,ASSLAGNSPLH
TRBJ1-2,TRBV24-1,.,ATSDNNSGGYT
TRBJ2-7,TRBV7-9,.,ASSLTRDRYEQY
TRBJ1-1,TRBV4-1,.,ASSQDDREIPEAF
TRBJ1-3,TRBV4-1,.,ASSQGGQPGVAGNTIY
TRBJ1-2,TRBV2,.,ASSERQVHGYT
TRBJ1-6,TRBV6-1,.,ASSEFPGQGNSPLH
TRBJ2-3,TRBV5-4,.,ASSPDITDTQY
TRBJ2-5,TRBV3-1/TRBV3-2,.,ASSQTGTQETQY
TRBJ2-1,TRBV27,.,ASSFPRTSGGTDEQF
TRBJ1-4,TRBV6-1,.,ASSEEASGGEKLF
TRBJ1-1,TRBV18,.,ASSPLETGGTEAF